This T cell receptor beta chain was captured in a study of PD-1 blockade in mismatch repair-deficient tumors. This CDR3 is built from 16 residues. Unmatched junction bases numbered 4, after V lost 4 bases and J lost 0 bases. Looked up from germline, CDR1 is SGHRS and CDR2 is YFSETQ. Assay: immunoSEQ multiplex PCR; the TCRdb copy retains only in-frame clones and omits some. The sample consists of around 30,000 clones, about 85% of them appearing once. V usage is TRBV5-1 and J usage is TRBJ2-3, with 11 nucleotides matching TRBD2. Sample: PBMCs, taken approximately 6 weeks after starting pembrolizumab. The sequence derives from an adult with mismatch repair-deficient cancer. CDR3 bases: TGCGCCAGCAGCCGGGGACTAGCGGAGAGCACAGATACGCAGTATTTT. This codes for CASSRGLAESTDTQYF.